This is a list of T cell receptor beta chains from one sample in a study of T cells after yellow fever vaccination. A single record per CDR3 protein comes from TCRdb applying MiXCR to the 5' RACE reads. This sample carries some 300,000 distinct CDR3 sequences, approximately 10% of them seen once, and the ten largest clones take 3% to 4%. The specimen comprised CD4+ T cells sorted from PBMCs, sampled 5 days after the yellow fever booster vaccination. Source of these receptors: a man aged 18-30 years who received the YFV17D yellow fever vaccine. Each CDR3 is given with its conserved first and last residue. The order of the fields is D gene, clone size, V gene, J gene, CDR3 DNA, CDR3 protein. The D gene is left open where the match is weak. Some rows mark clone size as missing; the rest say once, few, many or name a class of expanded clone.

d_call: TRBD1
clone_size: NA
v_call: TRBV7-3
j_call: TRBJ1-6
cdr3_nt: TGTGCCAGCAGCTTAAATCGGGGGACAGGGCTCCACTTT
cdr3_aa: CASSLNRGTGLHF

d_call: NA
clone_size: few
v_call: TRBV5-1
j_call: TRBJ2-2
cdr3_nt: TGCGCCAGCAGCTCGGATCTTTCGAACACCGGGGAGCTGTTTTTT
cdr3_aa: CASSSDLSNTGELFF

d_call: NA
clone_size: many
v_call: TRBV12-3/TRBV12-4
j_call: TRBJ1-6
cdr3_nt: TGTGCCAGCAGAGTGGGGGGTCCGGAATCACCCCTCCACTTT
cdr3_aa: CASRVGGPESPLHF

d_call: NA
clone_size: NA
v_call: TRBV9
j_call: TRBJ2-1
cdr3_nt: TGTGCCAGCAGCGTAGTCGAGCAGTACAATGAGCAGTTCTTC
cdr3_aa: CASSVVEQYNEQFF

d_call: NA
clone_size: few
v_call: TRBV18
j_call: TRBJ1-3
cdr3_nt: TGTGCCAGCTCACCAACGGCTTCAGTCTGGGGAAACACCATATATTTT
cdr3_aa: CASSPTASVWGNTIYF

d_call: TRBD2
clone_size: once
v_call: TRBV4-2
j_call: TRBJ2-3
cdr3_nt: TGTGCCAGCAGACTCGGGACTAGCGGGGACCGCACAGATACGCAGTATTTT
cdr3_aa: CASRLGTSGDRTDTQYF

d_call: NA
clone_size: few
v_call: TRBV4-2
j_call: TRBJ2-7
cdr3_nt: TGTGCCAGCAGCCAAGGGGGGGACTTCTCCTACGAGCAGTACTTC
cdr3_aa: CASSQGGDFSYEQYF

d_call: NA
clone_size: few
v_call: TRBV5-4
j_call: TRBJ1-1
cdr3_nt: TGTGCCAGCAGCGCCGGGGCACCCCGCGGAGAAGCTTTCTTT
cdr3_aa: CASSAGAPRGEAFF

d_call: TRBD1
clone_size: few
v_call: TRBV7-9
j_call: TRBJ1-1
cdr3_nt: TGTGCCAGCCAACAGGGGAGAAGTTACACTGAAGCTTTCTTT
cdr3_aa: CASQQGRSYTEAFF

d_call: TRBD1
clone_size: few
v_call: TRBV4-3
j_call: TRBJ2-7
cdr3_nt: TGCGCCAGCAGCCATGCTCAGGGGGACAGGTACGAGCAGTACTTC
cdr3_aa: CASSHAQGDRYEQYF

d_call: NA
clone_size: many
v_call: TRBV5-1
j_call: TRBJ2-7
cdr3_nt: TGCGCCAGCAAGGAATTCCTCGGGTCCCACTACGAGCAGTACTTC
cdr3_aa: CASKEFLGSHYEQYF

d_call: TRBD2
clone_size: NA
v_call: TRBV7-2
j_call: TRBJ2-3
cdr3_nt: TGTGCCAGCAGCCAAGCGGGAAGCGGGGGGGATACGCAGTATTTT
cdr3_aa: CASSQAGSGGDTQYF

d_call: TRBD2
clone_size: few
v_call: TRBV10-3
j_call: TRBJ2-3
cdr3_nt: TGTGCCATCATGCGGGGGGTGAGAGATACGCAGTATTTT
cdr3_aa: CAIMRGVRDTQYF

d_call: TRBD1
clone_size: NA
v_call: TRBV2
j_call: TRBJ2-6
cdr3_nt: TGTGCCAGCAGTGAGAGGACAGGAGCTACTGGGGCCAACGTCCTGACTTTC
cdr3_aa: CASSERTGATGANVLTF

d_call: NA
clone_size: few
v_call: TRBV7-9
j_call: TRBJ1-5
cdr3_nt: TGTGCCAGCAGCTCGGGCCTGTACCAGCCCCAGCATTTT
cdr3_aa: CASSSGLYQPQHF

d_call: NA
clone_size: few
v_call: TRBV9
j_call: TRBJ1-6
cdr3_nt: TGTGCCAGCAGCGTAGGAATCGGCATTGGATATAGCTCCTATAATTCACCCCTCCACTTT
cdr3_aa: CASSVGIGIGYSSYNSPLHF

d_call: NA
clone_size: few
v_call: TRBV11-2
j_call: TRBJ1-3
cdr3_nt: TGTGCCAGCAGCTCCCTATTAAGCAAAATCTCTGGAAACACCATATATTTT
cdr3_aa: CASSSLLSKISGNTIYF

d_call: NA
clone_size: few
v_call: TRBV4-1
j_call: TRBJ2-1
cdr3_nt: TGCGCCAGCAGCCAAGATTGGCAGTTCTCCTACAATGAGCAGTTCTTC
cdr3_aa: CASSQDWQFSYNEQFF

d_call: TRBD1
clone_size: few
v_call: TRBV11-2
j_call: TRBJ2-2
cdr3_nt: TGTGCCAGCAGCATTGGACAGGGTGGGACCGGGGAGCTGTTTTTT
cdr3_aa: CASSIGQGGTGELFF

d_call: NA
clone_size: NA
v_call: TRBV4-3
j_call: TRBJ1-5
cdr3_nt: TGCGCCAGCAGCCATGGGCCTAATCAGCCCCAGCATTTT
cdr3_aa: CASSHGPNQPQHF

d_call: NA
clone_size: NA
v_call: TRBV3-1
j_call: TRBJ1-2
cdr3_nt: TGTGCCAGCAGCCAAGGCCGGTGGGCTGGGGGCTACACCTTC
cdr3_aa: CASSQGRWAGGYTF

d_call: TRBD1
clone_size: few
v_call: TRBV7-9
j_call: TRBJ2-3
cdr3_nt: TGTGCCAGCAGCTTAAGCCAGGGGGTAGATACGCAGTATTTT
cdr3_aa: CASSLSQGVDTQYF

d_call: NA
clone_size: many
v_call: TRBV12-3/TRBV12-4
j_call: TRBJ1-1
cdr3_nt: NA
cdr3_aa: CASSSGPARVGAFF

d_call: TRBD2
clone_size: few
v_call: TRBV5-1
j_call: TRBJ2-1
cdr3_nt: TGCGCCAGCAGCTTGGATTCGGGGGGGACCGACAATGAGCAGTTCTTC
cdr3_aa: CASSLDSGGTDNEQFF

d_call: NA
clone_size: NA
v_call: TRBV5-6
j_call: TRBJ1-6
cdr3_nt: TGTGCCAGCAGCTTCACGGGCCTGAATTCACCCCTCCACTTT
cdr3_aa: CASSFTGLNSPLHF

d_call: NA
clone_size: NA
v_call: TRBV5-6
j_call: TRBJ2-2
cdr3_nt: TGTGCCAGCAGCGCCGGGACACGACGTGGCGGGGAGCTGTTTTTT
cdr3_aa: CASSAGTRRGGELFF

d_call: NA
clone_size: many
v_call: TRBV5-6
j_call: TRBJ1-3
cdr3_nt: TGTGCCAGCAGCTTGGAGAGCTCTGGAAACACCATATATTTT
cdr3_aa: CASSLESSGNTIYF

d_call: NA
clone_size: NA
v_call: TRBV30
j_call: TRBJ2-7
cdr3_nt: TGTGCCTGGAGGTGGGGTTCTATCTCCTACGAGCAGTACTTC
cdr3_aa: CAWRWGSISYEQYF

d_call: NA
clone_size: NA
v_call: TRBV20-1
j_call: TRBJ1-5
cdr3_nt: TGCAGTGCCCTCGCCGGACGGGGGAATCAGCCCCAGCATTTT
cdr3_aa: CSALAGRGNQPQHF

d_call: NA
clone_size: many
v_call: TRBV20-1
j_call: TRBJ2-1
cdr3_nt: TGCAGTGCCGCTGACTTCGCGGCAGGGAGCGTAGATGAGCAGTTCTTC
cdr3_aa: CSAADFAAGSVDEQFF

d_call: NA
clone_size: few
v_call: TRBV12-3/TRBV12-4
j_call: TRBJ2-3
cdr3_nt: TGTGCCAGCAGTTTCGGTTGGGCGGCAGGGAGAGGGGATACGCAGTATTTT
cdr3_aa: CASSFGWAAGRGDTQYF

d_call: NA
clone_size: many
v_call: TRBV7-9
j_call: TRBJ1-1
cdr3_nt: TGTGCCAGCAGCCCGCGGGGTTCCCGAACTGAAGCTTTCTTT
cdr3_aa: CASSPRGSRTEAFF

d_call: NA
clone_size: NA
v_call: TRBV18
j_call: TRBJ2-3
cdr3_nt: TGTGCCAGCTCACCACAGGACACCGGTACGCAGTATTTT
cdr3_aa: CASSPQDTGTQYF

d_call: NA
clone_size: many
v_call: TRBV5-1
j_call: TRBJ1-3
cdr3_nt: TGCGCCAGCAGCCCGACGGACCCGCCTGGAAACACCATATATTTT
cdr3_aa: CASSPTDPPGNTIYF

d_call: NA
clone_size: NA
v_call: TRBV9
j_call: TRBJ2-1
cdr3_nt: TGTGCCAGCAGCGTAGAGCGGTGGGGCTATGAGCAGTTCTTC
cdr3_aa: CASSVERWGYEQFF